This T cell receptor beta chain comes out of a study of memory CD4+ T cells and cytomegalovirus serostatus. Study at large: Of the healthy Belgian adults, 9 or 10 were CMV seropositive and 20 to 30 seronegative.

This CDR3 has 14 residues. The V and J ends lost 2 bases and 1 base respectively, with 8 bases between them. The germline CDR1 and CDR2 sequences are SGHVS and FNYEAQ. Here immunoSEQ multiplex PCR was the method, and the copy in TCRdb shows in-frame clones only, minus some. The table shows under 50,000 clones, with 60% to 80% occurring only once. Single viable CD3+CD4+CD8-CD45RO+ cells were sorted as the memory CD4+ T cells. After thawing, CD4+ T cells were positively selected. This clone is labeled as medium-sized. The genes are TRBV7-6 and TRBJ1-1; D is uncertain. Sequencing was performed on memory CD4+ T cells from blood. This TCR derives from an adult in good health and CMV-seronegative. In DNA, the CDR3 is TGTGCCAGCAGCTTAAGAGGGCCGAACACTGAAGCTTTCTTT. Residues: CASSLRGPNTEAFF. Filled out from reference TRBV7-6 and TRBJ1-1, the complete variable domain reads GAGVSQSPRYKVTKRGQDVALRCDPISGHVSLYWYRQALGQGPEFLTYFNYEAQQDKSGLPNDRFSAERPEGSISTLTIQRTEQRDSAMYRCASSLRGPNTEAFFGQGTRLTVV.